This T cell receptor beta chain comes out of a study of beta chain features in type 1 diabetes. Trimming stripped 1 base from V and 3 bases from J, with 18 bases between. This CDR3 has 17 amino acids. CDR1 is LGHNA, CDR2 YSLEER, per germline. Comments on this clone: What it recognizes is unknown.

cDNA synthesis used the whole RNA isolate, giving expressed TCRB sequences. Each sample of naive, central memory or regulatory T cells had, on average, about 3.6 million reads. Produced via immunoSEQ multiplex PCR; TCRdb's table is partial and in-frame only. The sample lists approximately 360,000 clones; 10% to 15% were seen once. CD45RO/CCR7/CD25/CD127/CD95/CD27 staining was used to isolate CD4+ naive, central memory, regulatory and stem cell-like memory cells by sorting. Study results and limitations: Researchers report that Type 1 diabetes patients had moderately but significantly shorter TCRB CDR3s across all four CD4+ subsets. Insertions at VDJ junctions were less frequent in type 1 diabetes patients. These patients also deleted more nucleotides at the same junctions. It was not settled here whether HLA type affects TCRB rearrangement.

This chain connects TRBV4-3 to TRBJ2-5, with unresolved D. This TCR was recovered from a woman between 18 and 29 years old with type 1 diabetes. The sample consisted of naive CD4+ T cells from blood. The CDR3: CASSQAIFQIREETQYF. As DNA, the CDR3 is TGCGCCAGCAGCCAAGCTATCTTTCAGATTCGGGAAGAGACCCAGTACTTC.